A selection of T cell receptor beta chains follows, all from one sample in a study of long-term antiretroviral therapy in people with HIV. Measured with immunoSEQ multiplex PCR; TCRdb has only the in-frame clones, and not every one. The sample carries some 28,000 clones, around 87% recorded once. Sequences were derived from unsorted PBMCs, sampled 0.5 years after starting antiretroviral therapy. These receptors were obtained from a woman aged 18-29 years with HIV. Both conserved end residues are part of each CDR3. The order of the fields is CDR3 DNA, CDR3 protein, clone size, V gene, J gene, D gene. D genes are given only for firm matches. Part of the rows lack a size; the others show once, few, many or a class for expanded clones.

CDR3 DNA: TGTGCCAGCAGCGTCTCGCCAGGAATGCTTGTGGGCTACAATGAGCAGTTCTTC
CDR3 protein: CASSVSPGMLVGYNEQFF
clone size: .
V gene: TRBV27
J gene: TRBJ2-1
D gene: .

CDR3 DNA: TGTGCCAGCAGCGTTAGCGGGAAAACAGATACGCAGTATTTT
CDR3 protein: CASSVSGKTDTQYF
clone size: .
V gene: TRBV7-9
J gene: TRBJ2-3
D gene: TRBD2

CDR3 DNA: TGTGCCAGTAGGAGCGGGATATACAATGAGCAGTTCTTC
CDR3 protein: CASRSGIYNEQFF
clone size: .
V gene: TRBV19
J gene: TRBJ2-1
D gene: TRBD2

CDR3 DNA: TGTGCCAGCAGTTACCAGACAGGGAACTATGGCTACACCTTC
CDR3 protein: CASSYQTGNYGYTF
clone size: once
V gene: TRBV6-6
J gene: TRBJ1-2
D gene: TRBD1

CDR3 DNA: TGTGCCAGCACCCACCGGGGCTACAATGAGCAGTTCTTC
CDR3 protein: CASTHRGYNEQFF
clone size: .
V gene: TRBV27
J gene: TRBJ2-1
D gene: .

CDR3 DNA: TGTGCCAGCAGTTACAGGGGTGCCTACAATGAGCAGTTCTTC
CDR3 protein: CASSYRGAYNEQFF
clone size: .
V gene: TRBV6-5
J gene: TRBJ2-1
D gene: .

CDR3 DNA: TGTGCCAGCAGCTTAGATTTAGAACCTAAAGGGAACGAGCAGTACTTC
CDR3 protein: CASSLDLEPKGNEQYF
clone size: .
V gene: TRBV11-2
J gene: TRBJ2-7
D gene: .

CDR3 DNA: TGCGCCAGCAGCCAAGAGCCCAGCCGGACTAGCGGGAGCCCAGATACGCAGTATTTT
CDR3 protein: CASSQEPSRTSGSPDTQYF
clone size: .
V gene: TRBV4-3
J gene: TRBJ2-3
D gene: TRBD2

CDR3 DNA: TGTGCCAGCAGCGTAGATGGGGACACAGCCGAAGCTTTCTTT
CDR3 protein: CASSVDGDTAEAFF
clone size: .
V gene: TRBV9
J gene: TRBJ1-1
D gene: .

CDR3 DNA: TGTGCCAGCAGTCCCCGCGACCGAGGGGGGCGGGCTAGCTCCTACGAGCAGTACTTC
CDR3 protein: CASSPRDRGGRASSYEQYF
clone size: .
V gene: TRBV27
J gene: TRBJ2-7
D gene: .